This TCR beta chain was recovered during a study of blood T cell repertoires in COVID-19. Membership in each cohort depended on participant-reported clinical history. In germline, CDR1 is SGHTA, CDR2 FQGTGA. V lost 5 bases and J lost 6; bases outside the gene matches: 7. The CDR3 has 14 residues. Repertoires were generated with immunoSEQ multiplex PCR, while TCRdb's copy carries only in-frame clones and drops some. The sample gives about 380,000 clones, about 88% of which show up once; roughly 1.2% is in the top ten. The source is a woman between 18 and 29 years old who had recovered from COVID-19. The sequenced sample consisted of PBMCs or T cells enriched from blood (not recorded which). V gene TRBV7-3 combines with J gene TRBJ2-1; 7 bases are a match to TRBD2. The CDR3 is CASSPGGSSNEQFF. CDR3 DNA: TGTGCCAGCAGCCCCGGGGGGAGTAGCAATGAGCAGTTCTTC.